These 26 T cell receptor beta chains came from one sample sequenced in a study of T cells after posttransplantation cyclophosphamide. Control samples came 1 year after myeloablative marrow transplants with methotrexate plus calcineurin inhibitor. Only in-frame clones appear in the TCRdb table, and some are missing; sequencing was by immunoSEQ multiplex PCR. This sample yields around 16,000 clones, of which roughly 83% are seen a single time; about 5% belongs to the top ten. The specimen was PBMCs, collected more than 350 days after allogeneic stem cell transplant with calcineurin inhibitor and methotrexate. These TCRs come from a male patient aged 18-29 years who received an allogeneic stem cell transplant from a related donor, was CMV-positive, and had no GVHD. Among the T cells, some may be from the graft donor.

This clone was found a few times. The chain has TRBV7-9 and TRBJ2-7, with D possibly TRBD1 on 5 matching bases. With 5 bases removed from V and 2 bases from J, the gap between germline ends came to 16 bases. Germline CDR1 is SEHNR and CDR2 is FQNEAQ (reference sequence). This CDR3 has 15 amino acids. CDR3: CASSPRPLGAYEQYF. The CDR3 DNA reads as TGTGCCAGCAGCCCACGGCCCCTAGGGGCCTACGAGCAGTACTTC. Based on the CDR3 plus reference TRBV7-9 and TRBJ2-7, the full variable domain is DTGVSQNPRHKITKRGQNVTFRCDPISEHNRLYWYRQTLGQGPEFLTYFQNEAQLEKSRLLSDRFSAERPKGSFSTLEIQRTEQGDSAMYLCASSPRPLGAYEQYFGPGTRLTVT.

The chain has TRBV29-1 and TRBJ2-5; a weak D match, TRBD1 (5 bases). The J call may be faulty, since TRBJ2-7 better matches the DNA end. Germline V gene lookup returns CDR1 SQVTM and CDR2 ANQGSEA. The CDR3 extends over 14 amino acids. CDR3 coding DNA: TGCAGCGTTGCTACAGGACGAAAAACCTACGAGCAGTACTTC. Protein product: CSVATGRKTYEQYF.

This sequence joins TRBV5-5 and TRBJ2-7; 9 nucleotides match TRBD1. The CDR3 is 17 residues long. Germline values: CDR1 SGHKS, CDR2 YYEKEE (reference sequence). V was pared by 0 bases and J by 0 bases, with 7 bases of the junction left unmatched. The CDR3 reads CASSLVVTGGLSYEQYF. CDR3 nucleotide sequence: TGTGCCAGCAGCTTGGTGGTTACAGGGGGCCTCTCCTACGAGCAGTACTTC.

The chain combines TRBV19 with TRBJ2-5; D possibly corresponds to TRBD2 (5 bases). The J call is in doubt because the DNA end fits TRBJ2-7 better. Germline-derived CDR1 and CDR2 are LNHDA and SQIVND (reference sequence). CDR3 length equals 13 residues. The CDR3 loop reads CASSSGLVNEQYF. As DNA, the CDR3 is TGTGCCAGTAGTAGCGGGCTAGTCAACGAGCAGTACTTC.

Only a few counts were recorded for this clone. The chain's CDR3 is CASRTGTSGNTIYF. The CDR3 coding sequence is TGTGCCAGCAGGACAGGCACCTCTGGAAACACCATATATTTT. The chain links TRBV28 to TRBJ1-3; a possible D gene is TRBD1 (6 bases). CDR3 length: 14 amino acids. V gave up 6 bases and J gave up 0 bases, with 9 bases separating them. The germline V gene has CDR1 MDHEN and CDR2 SYDVKM.

The CDR3 region has the DNA TGTGCCAGCAGCCCTCTTGCGACAGGGTGGAACACTGAAGCTTTCTTT. Its protein product is CASSPLATGWNTEAFF. The genes are TRBV27 and TRBJ1-1; TRBD1 matches 7 bases. Germline V gene lookup returns CDR1 MNHEY and CDR2 SMNVEV (reference sequence). V trimming: 6 bases; J trimming: 1 base; junction bases outside the gene matches: 11. The CDR3 is 16 amino acids.

The chain couples TRBV9 to TRBJ1-2; D is ambiguous. Trimming shortened V by 3 bases and J by 2 bases, and 5 bases separated the two germline ends. CDR3 length: 12 residues. Germline V gene lookup returns CDR1 SGDLS and CDR2 YYNGEE. The CDR3 spells CASSDENYGYTF. In nucleotides, the CDR3 is TGTGCCAGCAGCGACGAGAACTATGGCTACACCTTC.

The chain uses TRBV7-6 and TRBJ2-1, with D maybe TRBD2 (6 bases). Trimming cost V 2 bases and J 9 bases, with 14 bases left between them. Germline values: CDR1 SGHVS, CDR2 FNYEAQ. This CDR3 is built from 14 residues. The CDR3 region has the DNA TGTGCCAGCAGCTTATCCCTAGCGTTTGGTGAGCAGTTCTTC. It encodes CASSLSLAFGEQFF.

The genes are TRBV29-1 and TRBJ2-7; the match to TRBD1 covers 9 bases. J was trimmed by 0 bases and V by 5 bases; bases with no gene match: 8. The germline CDR1 and CDR2 sequences are SQVTM and ANQGSEA. The CDR3 sequence is 15 residues long. CDR3 nucleotide sequence: TGCAGCGTTTCCGGGACAGGGAAATCCTCCTACGAGCAGTACTTC. It yields the protein CSVSGTGKSSYEQYF.

A word on this clone: One junction end disagrees with the germline gene, perhaps due to a read error. This chain links TRBV19 with TRBJ2-1, with 9 bases identical to TRBD2. The length of the CDR3 is 16 residues. Germline-derived CDR1 and CDR2 are LNHDA and SQIVND (reference sequence). The CDR3 loop reads CASSRTGLAQYSEQFF. The CDR3 nucleotides read TGTGCCAGTAGTAGAACGGGACTAGCACAATACAGTGAGCAGTTCTTC.

This chain connects TRBV7-9 to TRBJ2-3; 9 bases align to TRBD2. With V trimmed by 5 bases and J by 9 bases, 6 bases remained unmatched. This CDR3 has 13 amino acids. Germline CDR1 and CDR2: SEHNR and FQNEAQ (reference sequence). CDR3 DNA sequence: TGTGCCAGCAGCCCCGCGGGGGGGTACACGCAGTATTTT. It translates to CASSPAGGYTQYF.

The chain couples TRBV28 to TRBJ2-5, with TRBD2 identical over 7 bases. The junction had 14 bases not matched to a gene; V was cut back by 6 bases and J by 4 bases. The CDR3 consists of 16 residues. Germline CDR1 MDHEN, CDR2 SYDVKM. Here the CDR3 reads CASSLGVGTTGETQYF. The DNA of the CDR3 is TGTGCCAGCAGCCTTGGGGTAGGGACTACCGGAGAGACCCAGTACTTC.

This chain links TRBV2 with TRBJ1-4; 10 nucleotides match TRBD1. The length of the CDR3 is 13 residues. Germline V lookup: CDR1 SNHLY, CDR2 FYNNEI. With 8 bases clipped from V and 6 bases from J, the junction kept 3 bases outside the gene matches. CDR3 DNA: TGTGCCAGCTCCGACAGGGGGCATGAAAAACTGTTTTTT. Its protein is CASSDRGHEKLFF.

This clone appeared a few times. The chain couples TRBV7-3 to TRBJ1-1; TRBD1 might be the D (5 bases). Germline lookup yields CDR1 SGHTA and CDR2 FQGTGA. This CDR3 is built from 15 residues. The V gene lost 6 bases and the J gene lost 4 bases, with 18 bases spanning the gap. This CDR3 reads CASSQRGGRFTEAFF. In DNA, the CDR3 is TGTGCCAGCAGTCAAAGGGGCGGTAGATTCACTGAAGCTTTCTTT.

In regard to this clone: One junction end does not reproduce the germline sequence, and a read error may be involved. The genes are TRBV7-2 and TRBJ2-1, with 9 bases aligning to TRBD2. The CDR3 has 19 residues. Germline V gene data show CDR1 as SGHTA and CDR2 as FQGNSA. The DNA for the CDR3 is TGTGCCAGCAGCTTCCGCCTAGCGGGATTTTCCGGGTCCTACAGTGAGCAGTTCTTC. This encodes CASSFRLAGFSGSYSEQFF.

The chain joins TRBV29-1 to TRBJ2-7; D is uncertain. V was trimmed by 1 base and J by 2 bases, leaving 9 bases between them. Germline-derived CDR1 and CDR2 are SQVTM and ANQGSEA. CDR3 length equals 13 residues. The CDR3 spells CSVEAPQTYEQYF. As DNA, the CDR3 is TGCAGCGTTGAAGCGCCTCAGACCTACGAGCAGTACTTC.

This chain links TRBV7-2 with TRBJ1-2; D perhaps matches TRBD1 (5 bases). Germline lookup yields CDR1 SGHTA and CDR2 FQGNSA. The V gene lost 7 bases and the J gene lost 0 bases, with 12 bases spanning the gap. The CDR3 length is 14 residues. The CDR3 sequence is CASTPEGANYGYTF. The CDR3 nucleotides read TGTGCCAGCACCCCCGAAGGGGCTAACTATGGCTACACCTTC. Filled out from reference TRBV7-2 and TRBJ1-2, the complete variable domain reads GAGVSQSPSNKVTEKGKDVELRCDPISGHTALYWYRQSLGQGLEFLIYFQGNSAPDKSGLPSDRFSAERTGGSVSTLTIQRTQQEDSAVYLCASTPEGANYGYTFGSGTRLTVV.

The chain is built from TRBV5-6 and TRBJ2-7, with 8 bases fitting TRBD1. The CDR3 length is 14 residues. Germline values: CDR1 SGHDT, CDR2 YYEEEE. V gave up 2 bases and J gave up 3 bases; unmatched junction bases: 4. The CDR3 is CASSLGTGYYEQYF. The CDR3 nucleotides read TGTGCCAGCAGCTTAGGGACAGGCTACTACGAGCAGTACTTC.

This chain uses TRBV7-2 with TRBJ1-2; tentatively, D is TRBD1 (5 bases). CDR3 length equals 15 residues. V lost 4 bases and J lost 0, with 12 bases in between. Germline assignment: CDR1 SGHTA and CDR2 FQGNSA. The CDR3 DNA is TGTGCCAGCAGCTCGGGACTCCTAGCTAACTATGGCTACACCTTC. Translating gives CASSSGLLANYGYTF.

This clone has only one observation. This chain uses TRBV6-5 with TRBJ1-1; 8 bases line up with TRBD1. The CDR3 is made up of 13 amino acids. Germline values: CDR1 MNHEY, CDR2 SVGAGI. V shed 2 bases, J shed 7 bases, and the junction held 3 bases outside the gene matches. The CDR3 sequence: CASSYRDRFEAFF. The CDR3 DNA follows: TGTGCCAGCAGTTACCGGGACAGGTTTGAAGCTTTCTTT.

In its sample, this clone ranks as medium-sized. The chain links TRBV4-1 to TRBJ2-7; 9 bases align to TRBD1. With 0 bases clipped from V and 2 bases from J, the junction kept 5 bases outside the gene matches. The CDR3 is 16 amino acids. CDR1 MGHRA and CDR2 YSYEKL come from the germline V gene. The chain's CDR3 is CASSQESGTGTYEQYF. DNA of the CDR3: TGCGCCAGCAGCCAAGAAAGCGGGACAGGGACCTACGAGCAGTACTTC.

The chain is built from TRBV6-1 and TRBJ2-1, with 14 nucleotides matching TRBD2. The CDR3 is 15 residues long. V dropped 6 bases and J dropped 9; count of bases not matched to a gene: 7. Germline CDR1 and CDR2: MNHNS and SASEGT. The CDR3 bases are TGTGCCAGCAGGCCCGGGACTAGCGGGAGAGGTGAGCAGTTCTTC. Protein: CASRPGTSGRGEQFF.

The chain links TRBV6-5 to TRBJ1-2; D gene unclear. The CDR3 loop spans 13 amino acids. Germline V lookup: CDR1 MNHEY, CDR2 SVGAGI. Trimming took off 0 bases at V and 5 bases at J, with 7 bases between the two ends. The CDR3 is CASSYSGEYGYTF. The CDR3 DNA follows: TGTGCCAGCAGTTACTCTGGGGAGTATGGCTACACCTTC.

The V call is TRBV5-1, the J call TRBJ2-7; 9 nucleotides agree with TRBD1. Germline V gene data show CDR1 as SGHRS and CDR2 as YFSETQ. V trimming: 0 bases; J trimming: 5 bases; junction bases outside the gene matches: 6. The CDR3 is 15 residues long. This CDR3 reads CASSLVGQGIHEQYF. CDR3 in DNA: TGCGCCAGCAGCTTGGTGGGACAGGGAATCCACGAGCAGTACTTC. The whole variable domain, remainder taken from reference TRBV5-1 and TRBJ2-7, is KAGVTQTPRYLIKTRGQQVTLSCSPISGHRSVSWYQQTPGQGLQFLFEYFSETQRNKGNFPGRFSGRQFSNSRSEMNVSTLELGDSALYLCASSLVGQGIHEQYFGPGTRLTVT.

This sequence joins TRBV2 and TRBJ1-1, with D unresolved. V was clipped by 8 bases and J by 4 bases, with 14 bases between them. The CDR3 extends over 13 amino acids. CDR1 is SNHLY, CDR2 FYNNEI, per germline. This CDR3 reads CASLAGSGTEAFF. CDR3 nucleotide sequence: TGTGCCAGCTTGGCCGGGAGTGGCACTGAAGCTTTCTTT.

This chain connects TRBV4-3 to TRBJ2-1, with 12 nucleotides matching TRBD2. The CDR3 is made up of 16 amino acids. Germline V gene lookup returns CDR1 LGHNA and CDR2 YSLEER. V gave up 3 bases and J gave up 9 bases; unmatched junction bases: 9. The CDR3 region has the DNA TGCGCCAGCAGCCAGTCTAGACTAGCGGGAGTTAGTGAGCAGTTCTTC. Residues: CASSQSRLAGVSEQFF.